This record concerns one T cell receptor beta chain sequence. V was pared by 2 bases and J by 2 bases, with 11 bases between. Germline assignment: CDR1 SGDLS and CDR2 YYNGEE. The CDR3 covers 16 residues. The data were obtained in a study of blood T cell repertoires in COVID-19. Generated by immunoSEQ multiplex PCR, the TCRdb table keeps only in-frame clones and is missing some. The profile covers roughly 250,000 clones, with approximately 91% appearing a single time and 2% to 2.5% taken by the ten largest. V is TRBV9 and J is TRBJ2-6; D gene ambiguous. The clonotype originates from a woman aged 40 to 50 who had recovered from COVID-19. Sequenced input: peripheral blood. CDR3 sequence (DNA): TGTGCCAGCAGCGTCCCTCGGCAGGCTGGGGCCAACGTCCTGACTTTC. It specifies CASSVPRQAGANVLTF.